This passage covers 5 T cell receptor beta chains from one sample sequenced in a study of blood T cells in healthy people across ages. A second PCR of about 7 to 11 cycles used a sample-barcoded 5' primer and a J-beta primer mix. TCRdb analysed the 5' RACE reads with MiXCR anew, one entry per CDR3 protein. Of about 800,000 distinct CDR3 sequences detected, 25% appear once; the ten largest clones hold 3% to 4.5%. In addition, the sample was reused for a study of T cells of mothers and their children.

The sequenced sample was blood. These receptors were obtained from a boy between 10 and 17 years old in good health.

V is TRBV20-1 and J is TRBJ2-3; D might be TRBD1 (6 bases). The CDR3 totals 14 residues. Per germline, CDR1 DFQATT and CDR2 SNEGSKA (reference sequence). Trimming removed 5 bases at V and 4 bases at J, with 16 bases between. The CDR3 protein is CSAGLIQGSDTQYF. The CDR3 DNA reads TGCAGTGCTGGCCTAATACAGGGTTCAGATACGCAGTATTTT.

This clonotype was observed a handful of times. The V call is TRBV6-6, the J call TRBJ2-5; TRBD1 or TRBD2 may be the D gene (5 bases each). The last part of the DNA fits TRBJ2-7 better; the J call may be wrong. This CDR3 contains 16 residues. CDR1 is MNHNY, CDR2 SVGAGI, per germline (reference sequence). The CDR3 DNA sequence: TGTGCCAGCAGTACACCGGGGCCGACGAGCTCCTACGAGCAGTACTTC. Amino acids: CASSTPGPTSSYEQYF.

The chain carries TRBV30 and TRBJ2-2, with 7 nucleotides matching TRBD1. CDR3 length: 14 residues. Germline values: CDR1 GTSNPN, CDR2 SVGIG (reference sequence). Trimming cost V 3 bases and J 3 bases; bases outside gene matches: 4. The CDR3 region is CAWSRTGDTGELFF. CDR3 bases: TGTGCCTGGAGCCGTACAGGGGACACCGGGGAGCTGTTTTTT.

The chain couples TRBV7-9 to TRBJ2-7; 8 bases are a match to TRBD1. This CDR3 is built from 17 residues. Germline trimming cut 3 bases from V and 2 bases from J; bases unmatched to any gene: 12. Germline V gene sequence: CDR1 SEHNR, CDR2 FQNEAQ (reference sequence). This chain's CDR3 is CASSFRPGQVAPYEQYF. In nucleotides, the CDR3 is TGTGCCAGCAGCTTCAGACCGGGACAGGTAGCCCCCTACGAGCAGTACTTC.

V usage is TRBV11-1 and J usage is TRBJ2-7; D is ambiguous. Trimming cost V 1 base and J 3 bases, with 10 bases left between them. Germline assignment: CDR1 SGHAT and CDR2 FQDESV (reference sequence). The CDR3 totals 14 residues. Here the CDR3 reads CASSLDSRSYEQYF. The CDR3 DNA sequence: TGTGCCAGCAGCTTAGACTCGAGGAGCTACGAGCAGTACTTC. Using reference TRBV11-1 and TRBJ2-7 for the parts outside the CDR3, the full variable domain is EAEVAQSPRYKITEKSQAVAFWCDPISGHATLYWYRQILGQGPELLVQFQDESVVDDSQLPKDRFSAERLKGVDSTLKIQPAELGDSAMYLCASSLDSRSYEQYFGPGTRLTVT.